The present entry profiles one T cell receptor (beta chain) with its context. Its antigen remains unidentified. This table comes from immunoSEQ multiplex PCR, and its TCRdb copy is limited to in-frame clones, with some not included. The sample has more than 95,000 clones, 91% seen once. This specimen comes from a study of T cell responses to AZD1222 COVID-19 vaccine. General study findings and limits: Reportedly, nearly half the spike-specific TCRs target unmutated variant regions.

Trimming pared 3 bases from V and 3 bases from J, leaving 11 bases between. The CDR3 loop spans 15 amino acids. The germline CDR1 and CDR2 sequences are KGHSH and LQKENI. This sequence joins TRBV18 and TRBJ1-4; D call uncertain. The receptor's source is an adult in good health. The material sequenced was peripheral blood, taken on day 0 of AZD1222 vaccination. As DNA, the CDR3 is TGTGCCAGCTCACCGGGGAGTAGGGCTAATGAAAAACTGTTTTTT. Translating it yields CASSPGSRANEKLFF.